These 8 T cell receptor beta chains were sequenced from one sample in a study of shared clonotypes between healthy human individuals. The repertoire was sequenced with immunoSEQ multiplex PCR; TCRdb's copy has only in-frame clones and lacks some. The table shows roughly 2 million clones, with about 95% occurring only once. Terminally differentiated effector memory CD45RA+ cells were left out of the naive CD8 fraction, which was CD45RO-negative and positively selected for CCR7. Sequenced material: naive CD8+ T cells sorted from blood. The receptors were sampled from a man aged 18 to 35 in good health.

The chain links TRBV9 to TRBJ2-1, with D perhaps being TRBD1 or TRBD2 (5 bases each). V shed 3 bases and J shed 0 bases, with 19 bases lying between them. The CDR3 spans 18 residues. CDR1 is SGDLS, CDR2 YYNGEE, per germline. CDR3 sequence (DNA): TGTGCCAGCAGCGCACCTTTAACCGGGGCGGGCTCCTACAATGAGCAGTTCTTC. Protein product: CASSAPLTGAGSYNEQFF.

In DNA form, the CDR3 reads TGTGCCACCTGGTCGGGAGGGCCAGACAATGAGCAGTTCTTC. Protein: CATWSGGPDNEQFF. This chain connects TRBV10-3 to TRBJ2-1; 8 positions match TRBD2. From germline, CDR1 is ENHRY and CDR2 SYGVKD. J was trimmed by 5 bases and V by 10 bases; bases with no gene match: 10. This CDR3 region has 14 residues.

This chain links TRBV4-1 with TRBJ1-5; a weak D match, TRBD1 (5 bases). Trimming stripped 2 bases from V and 3 bases from J, with 14 bases between. The CDR3 loop spans 16 amino acids. CDR1 and CDR2 (germline): MGHRA, YSYEKL. Written as DNA, the CDR3 is TGCGCCAGCAGCCAAAGTCGTCAGGGAGTCAATCAGCCCCAGCATTTT. Its translation: CASSQSRQGVNQPQHF.

V usage is TRBV13 and J usage is TRBJ1-4, with 8 bases matching TRBD1. The V and J ends lost 2 bases and 7 bases, in that order; junction bases with no gene match: 6. The CDR3 has 15 residues. Germline V CDR1 and CDR2: PRHDT, FYEKMQ (reference sequence). The DNA for the CDR3 is TGTGCCAGCAGCTTACCGGACAGGGCGGGTGAAAAACTGTTTTTT. This encodes CASSLPDRAGEKLFF.

V gene TRBV4-1 combines with J gene TRBJ2-1, with 7 bases fitting TRBD2. CDR1 MGHRA and CDR2 YSYEKL come from the germline V gene. The V gene end was trimmed by 7 bases and the J gene end by 5 bases; junction bases not matched to a gene: 17. This CDR3 has 17 amino acids. The CDR3 coding sequence is TGCGCCAGCACCTTAGGGCCCTCTAGCGGCCTTAACAATGAGCAGTTCTTC. Its protein is CASTLGPSSGLNNEQFF.

The V gene is TRBV1, the J gene TRBJ2-5; the table's TRBD2 call for D was not verified on the DNA. TRBV1 represents a pseudogene. The length of the CDR3 is 17 residues. The CDR3 bases are TGCACCAGCAGCCAAGATCAACTAGCGGGAGATGGAGAGACCCAGTACTTC. Encoded protein: CTSSQDQLAGDGETQYF.

This chain connects TRBV18 to TRBJ2-1, with D tentatively TRBD1 or TRBD2 (5 bases each). The CDR3 is made up of 15 amino acids. Germline loops: CDR1 KGHSH, CDR2 LQKENI. V dropped 7 bases and J dropped 7 bases, with 20 bases sitting between them. Written as DNA, the CDR3 is TGTGCCAGCTTGGTGGGGGACCCTCCAAGGAATGAGCAGTTCTTC. Its protein is CASLVGDPPRNEQFF.

A word on this clone: Other DNA sequences in the same sample also yield this CDR3. The V and J genes are TRBV9 and TRBJ2-3; D gene ambiguous. CDR3 size: 14 residues. Trimming took 0 bases from V and 2 from J, leaving 7 bases between them. Germline CDR1 SGDLS, CDR2 YYNGEE. The DNA of the CDR3 is TGTGCCAGCAGCGTAGGGGGTGTCACAGATACGCAGTATTTT. Translated: CASSVGGVTDTQYF.